This is a list of T cell receptor beta chains from one sample in a study of T cell repertoires in cytomegalovirus infection. TCRdb re-called the reads with MiXCR, one entry per CDR3 protein. The sample gives fewer than 850,000 distinct CDR3 sequences, about 29% of which show up once; under 15% is in the top ten. For these TCRs, the target antigens are not known. The sample in question was cultured CD8+ T cells from PBMCs, obtained from culture after CMV antigen stimulation. The receptors originated from a human donor in good health (CMV status not recorded). Some clones in this sample may be carry-over from other donors' samples. Both conserved end residues are part of each CDR3. Fields, in order: V gene, CDR3 protein.

>TRBV18
CASSPWNRGTGELFF
>TRBV6-5
CASSYSGSLNEKLFF
>TRBV7-9
CASSFEINEKLFF
>TRBV4-1
CASSQGTVEYEQYF
>TRBV7-9
CASSPSGPVYNEQFF
>TRBV7-3
CASSLDLSGGGNEQFF
>TRBV12-3/TRBV12-4
CASRDTVGPETQYF
>TRBV12-5
CASGPTINIPFVNYGYTF
>TRBV12-3/TRBV12-4
CASSSLTGGASNEKLFF
>TRBV7-8
CAAETENRLAGGNEQFF
>TRBV6-6
CASTHRGWYESDTQYF
>TRBV27
CASSLKAENYGYTF
>TRBV20-1
CSARDGTGGSPNILFYGYTF
>TRBV5-1
CASSTLYGQAGELFF
>TRBV6-5
CASSRHGGEDTQYF
>TRBV7-2
CASSSGQGNLNYGYTF
>TRBV7-2
CASSFLSTGELFF
>TRBV7-9
CASSLPGERGNEQFF
>TRBV4-1
CASSQAKDSYEQYF
>TRBV5-6
CASSFPDRGLEQYF
>TRBV20-1
CSARDFRATDTQYF
>TRBV12-5
CASGLTRQGVRYEQFF
>TRBV10-3
CAITAGDHTEAFF